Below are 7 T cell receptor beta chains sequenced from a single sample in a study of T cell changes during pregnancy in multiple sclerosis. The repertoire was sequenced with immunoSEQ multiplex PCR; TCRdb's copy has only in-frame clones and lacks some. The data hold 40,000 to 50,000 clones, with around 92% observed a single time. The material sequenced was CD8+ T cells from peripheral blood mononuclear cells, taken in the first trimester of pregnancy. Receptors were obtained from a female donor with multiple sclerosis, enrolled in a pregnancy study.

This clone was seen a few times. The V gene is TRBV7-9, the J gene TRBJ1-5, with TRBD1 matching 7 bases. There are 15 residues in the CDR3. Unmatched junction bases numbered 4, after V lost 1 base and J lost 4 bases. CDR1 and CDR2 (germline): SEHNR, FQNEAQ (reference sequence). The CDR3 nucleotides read TGTGCCAGCAGCTTAGGGACAGGCGGGAATCAGCCCCAGCATTTT. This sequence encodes CASSLGTGGNQPQHF. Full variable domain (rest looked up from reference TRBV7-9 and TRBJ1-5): DTGVSQNPRHKITKRGQNVTFRCDPISEHNRLYWYRQTLGQGPEFLTYFQNEAQLEKSRLLSDRFSAERPKGSFSTLEIQRTEQGDSAMYLCASSLGTGGNQPQHFGDGTRLSIL.

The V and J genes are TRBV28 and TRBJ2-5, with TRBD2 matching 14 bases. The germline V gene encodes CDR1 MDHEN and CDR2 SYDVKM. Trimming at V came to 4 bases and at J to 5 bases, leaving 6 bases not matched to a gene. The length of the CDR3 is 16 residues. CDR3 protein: CASSYGLAGGRETQYF. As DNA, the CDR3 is TGTGCCAGCAGTTATGGACTAGCGGGAGGTCGGGAGACCCAGTACTTC.

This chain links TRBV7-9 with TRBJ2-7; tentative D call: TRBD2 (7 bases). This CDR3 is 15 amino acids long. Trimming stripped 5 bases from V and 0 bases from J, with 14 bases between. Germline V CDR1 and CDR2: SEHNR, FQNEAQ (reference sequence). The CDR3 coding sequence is TGTGCCAGCAGCGCAGGGAGGGGGAGCTCCTACGAGCAGTACTTC. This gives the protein CASSAGRGSSYEQYF.

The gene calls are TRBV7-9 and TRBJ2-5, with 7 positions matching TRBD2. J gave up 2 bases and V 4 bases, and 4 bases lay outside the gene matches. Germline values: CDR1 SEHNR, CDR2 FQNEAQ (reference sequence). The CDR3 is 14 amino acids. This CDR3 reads CASSSSRGQETQYF. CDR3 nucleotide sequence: TGTGCCAGCAGCTCCTCGCGGGGGCAAGAGACCCAGTACTTC.

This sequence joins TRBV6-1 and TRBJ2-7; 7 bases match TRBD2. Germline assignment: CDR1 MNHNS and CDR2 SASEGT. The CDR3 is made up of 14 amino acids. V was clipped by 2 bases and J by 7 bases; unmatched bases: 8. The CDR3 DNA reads TGTGCCAGCAGTGAATTGGGCTGGGGGGGGGAGCAGTACTTC. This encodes CASSELGWGGEQYF.

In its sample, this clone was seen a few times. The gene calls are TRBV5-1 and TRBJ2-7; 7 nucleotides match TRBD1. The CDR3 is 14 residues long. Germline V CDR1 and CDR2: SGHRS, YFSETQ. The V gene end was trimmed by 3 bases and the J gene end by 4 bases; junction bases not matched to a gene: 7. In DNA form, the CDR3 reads TGCGCCAGCAGCTCACCGGGACAGACGTACGAGCAGTACTTC. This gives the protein CASSSPGQTYEQYF.

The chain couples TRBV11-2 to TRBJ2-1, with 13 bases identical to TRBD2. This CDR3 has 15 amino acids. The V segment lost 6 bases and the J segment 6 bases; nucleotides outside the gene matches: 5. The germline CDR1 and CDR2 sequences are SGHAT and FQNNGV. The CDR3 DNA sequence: TGTGCCAGCAGGGGGACTAGCGGGATCGGCAATGAGCAGTTCTTC. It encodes CASRGTSGIGNEQFF. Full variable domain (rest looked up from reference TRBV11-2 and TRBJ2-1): EAGVAQSPRYKIIEKRQSVAFWCNPISGHATLYWYQQILGQGPKLLIQFQNNGVVDDSQLPKDRFSAERLKGVDSTLKIQPAKLEDSAVYLCASRGTSGIGNEQFFGPGTRLTVL.